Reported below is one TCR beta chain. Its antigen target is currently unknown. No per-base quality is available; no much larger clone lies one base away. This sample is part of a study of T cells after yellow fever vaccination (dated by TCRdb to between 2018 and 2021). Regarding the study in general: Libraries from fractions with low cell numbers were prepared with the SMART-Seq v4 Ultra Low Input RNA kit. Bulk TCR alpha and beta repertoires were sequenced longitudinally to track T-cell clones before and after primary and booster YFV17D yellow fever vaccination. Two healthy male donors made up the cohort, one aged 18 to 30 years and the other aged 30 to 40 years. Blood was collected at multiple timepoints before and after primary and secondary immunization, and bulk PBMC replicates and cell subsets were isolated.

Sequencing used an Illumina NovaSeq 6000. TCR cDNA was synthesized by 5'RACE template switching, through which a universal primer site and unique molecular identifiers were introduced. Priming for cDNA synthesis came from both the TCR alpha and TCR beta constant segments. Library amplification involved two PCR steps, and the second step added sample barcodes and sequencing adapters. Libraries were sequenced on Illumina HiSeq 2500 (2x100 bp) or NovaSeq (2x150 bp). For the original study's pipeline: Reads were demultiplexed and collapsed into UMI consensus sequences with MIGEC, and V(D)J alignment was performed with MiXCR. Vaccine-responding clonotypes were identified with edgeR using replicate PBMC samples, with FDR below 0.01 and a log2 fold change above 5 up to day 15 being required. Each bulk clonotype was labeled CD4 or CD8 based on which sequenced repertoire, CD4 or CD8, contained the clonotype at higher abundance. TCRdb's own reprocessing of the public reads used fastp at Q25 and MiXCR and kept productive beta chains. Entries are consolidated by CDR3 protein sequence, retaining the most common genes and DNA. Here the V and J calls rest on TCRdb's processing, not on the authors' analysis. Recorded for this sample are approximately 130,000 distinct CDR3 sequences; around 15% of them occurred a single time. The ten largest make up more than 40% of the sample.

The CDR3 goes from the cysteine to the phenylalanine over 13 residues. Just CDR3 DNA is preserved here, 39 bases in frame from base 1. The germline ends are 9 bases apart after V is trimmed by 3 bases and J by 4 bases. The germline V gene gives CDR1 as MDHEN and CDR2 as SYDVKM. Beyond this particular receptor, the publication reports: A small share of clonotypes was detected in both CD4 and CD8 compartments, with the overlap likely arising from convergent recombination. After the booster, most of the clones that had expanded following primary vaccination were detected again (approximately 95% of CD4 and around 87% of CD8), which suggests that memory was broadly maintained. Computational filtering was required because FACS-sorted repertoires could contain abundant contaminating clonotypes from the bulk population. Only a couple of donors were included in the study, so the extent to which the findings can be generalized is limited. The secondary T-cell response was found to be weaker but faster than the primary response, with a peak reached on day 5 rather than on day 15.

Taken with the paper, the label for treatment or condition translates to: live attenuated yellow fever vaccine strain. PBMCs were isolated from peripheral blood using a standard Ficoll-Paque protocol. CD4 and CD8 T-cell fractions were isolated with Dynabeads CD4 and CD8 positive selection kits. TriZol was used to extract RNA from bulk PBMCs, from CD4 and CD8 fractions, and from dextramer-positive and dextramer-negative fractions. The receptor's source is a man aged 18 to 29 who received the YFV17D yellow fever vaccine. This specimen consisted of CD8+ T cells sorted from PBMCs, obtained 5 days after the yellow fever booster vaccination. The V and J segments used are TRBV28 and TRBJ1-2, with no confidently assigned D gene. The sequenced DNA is TGTGCCAGCAGTTTTGGTTTTGGCTATGGCTACACCTTC. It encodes CASSFGFGYGYTF.